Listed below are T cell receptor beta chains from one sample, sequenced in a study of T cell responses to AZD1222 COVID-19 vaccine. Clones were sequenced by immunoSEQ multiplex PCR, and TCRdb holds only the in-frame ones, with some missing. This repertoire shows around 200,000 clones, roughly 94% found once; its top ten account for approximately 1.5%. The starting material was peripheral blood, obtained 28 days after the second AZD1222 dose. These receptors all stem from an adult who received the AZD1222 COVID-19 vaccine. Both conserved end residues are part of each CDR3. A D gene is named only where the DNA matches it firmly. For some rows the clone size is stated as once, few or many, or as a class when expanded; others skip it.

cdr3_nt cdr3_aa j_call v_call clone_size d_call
TGTGCCAGCAGTGGGGGACAGGGATATGTCTATGGCTACACCTTC CASSGGQGYVYGYTF TRBJ1-2 TRBV9 - TRBD1
TGCGCCAGCAGCCAACCCGCGGGGGGGAACTATGGCTACACCTTC CASSQPAGGNYGYTF TRBJ1-2 TRBV4-1 once -
TGTGCCAGCCCCTTAACGGGAGCAGGGGGCGGGACCCAGTACTTC CASPLTGAGGGTQYF TRBJ2-5 TRBV7-2 few TRBD1
TGTGCCAGCAGCTTATATGATAGCGGGGCCGCAGGGGAGCTGTTTTTT CASSLYDSGAAGELFF TRBJ2-2 TRBV7-9 few TRBD2
TGTGCCAGTAGTACCTCCGGGACATGGAATTCACCCCTCCACTTT CASSTSGTWNSPLHF TRBJ1-6 TRBV19 - -
TGTGCCAGCAGTTACTCGAGGGGGCAAGAGACCCAGTACTTC CASSYSRGQETQYF TRBJ2-5 TRBV6-5 - -
TGTGCCAGCATGGGACAGATGAGCTACGAGCAGTACTTC CASMGQMSYEQYF TRBJ2-7 TRBV7-8 - TRBD1
TGTGCCAGCAGCCAATCCACCGGGACAGGGGTTAACACTGAAGCTTTCTTT CASSQSTGTGVNTEAFF TRBJ1-1 TRBV3-1/TRBV3-2 - TRBD1
TGTGCCAGCAGTCCCCTTTCGGGGAATGAAAAACTGTTTTTT CASSPLSGNEKLFF TRBJ1-4 TRBV7-6 - -
TGTGCCAGCAGCTTAGTTCTAGCGGGATCTTACAATGAGCAGTTCTTC CASSLVLAGSYNEQFF TRBJ2-1 TRBV11-2 - TRBD2
TGTGCCAGTAGTCCCCGTAGGACACGGGAGACCCAGTACTTC CASSPRRTRETQYF TRBJ2-5 TRBV19 - -
TGTGCCAGCAGTTTCCAGGGTACCTACGAGCAGTACTTC CASSFQGTYEQYF TRBJ2-7 TRBV27 - -
TGTGCCAGCGGTTCGGGGGGCGAGCAGTACTTC CASGSGGEQYF TRBJ2-7 TRBV12-3/TRBV12-4 - TRBD2
TGCGCCAGCAGCTTGCGGGGCAGGGGGCGCTCAGTCCACTACGAGCAGTACTTC CASSLRGRGRSVHYEQYF TRBJ2-7 TRBV5-1 - TRBD1
TGTGCCAGCAGCTTAAATGGGTTACCGGGGACTAGAGTCGGCGAGCAGTACTTC CASSLNGLPGTRVGEQYF TRBJ2-7 TRBV7-2 - TRBD2
TGTGCCTGGAGTGTACGAGAGGGGGCAAGAGCTTTCTTT CAWSVREGARAFF TRBJ1-1 TRBV30 - TRBD1
TGTGGTCAATTTTCGCCCCAGCATTTT CGQFSPQHF TRBJ1-5 TRBV12-3/TRBV12-4 - -
TGTGCCACAAACCAGCCGGGACAGAGAGTGGAGCAGTACTTC CATNQPGQRVEQYF TRBJ2-7 TRBV19 - TRBD1
TGTGCCAGCAGCTTAGCGCTAGGAAACACCATATATTTT CASSLALGNTIYF TRBJ1-3 TRBV7-6 - -
TGTGCCAGCAAAGTAAGCGGGCCGTACGAGCAGTACTTC CASKVSGPYEQYF TRBJ2-7 TRBV11-3 - -
TGTGCCAGCAGTGAGTTTAAGTATCAGCCCCAGCATTTT CASSEFKYQPQHF TRBJ1-5 TRBV6-1 - -
TGTGCCAGCAGTTACGTCCAGGCTTCGAACACCGGGGAGCTGTTTTTT CASSYVQASNTGELFF TRBJ2-2 TRBV6-5 - -
TGTGCCAGCAGAGCCAGACAGCTCACTGAAGCTTTCTTT CASRARQLTEAFF TRBJ1-1 TRBV2 - -
TGCGCCAGCAGCAACTCCGGGACACATAACTCTGGAAACACCATATATTTT CASSNSGTHNSGNTIYF TRBJ1-3 TRBV5-1 - -
TGTGCCAGCAGCCAAGTCCTAGGAGGTCTTAATGAAAAACTGTTTTTT CASSQVLGGLNEKLFF TRBJ1-4 TRBV3-1/TRBV3-2 - -
TGTGCCAGCAGCGGTGGCCCACAGAGCCGGGAAGTGTATGGCTACACCTTC CASSGGPQSREVYGYTF TRBJ1-2 TRBV5-4 few -
TGCGCCAGCAGCTTGGAACGGCGGGACAGGGGTTTAGTCAAAAACATTCAGTACTTC CASSLERRDRGLVKNIQYF TRBJ2-4 TRBV5-1 - TRBD1
TGTGCCAGCGGACGGGACTTAGACTACGAGCAGTACTTC CASGRDLDYEQYF TRBJ2-7 TRBV6-5 - -
TGTGCCTGGAGTGGCGTGGTGGAGTACGAGCAGTACTTC CAWSGVVEYEQYF TRBJ2-7 TRBV30 once -
TGTGCCAGCAGCCCGCGACAGTTCTTACTGATCACAGATACGCAGTATTTT CASSPRQFLLITDTQYF TRBJ2-3 TRBV7-9 - -
TGTGCCAGCCGGGGCGGGCGGAGCTCCTACAATGAGCAGTTCTTC CASRGGRSSYNEQFF TRBJ2-1 TRBV3-1/TRBV3-2 - -
TGTGCCAGCAGCACAAGTCAGGGAGCCTCGGGAGGCTACACCTTC CASSTSQGASGGYTF TRBJ1-2 TRBV9 once -
TGTGCCAGCAGTGTACTAGCGGGGGGGCCTAGGGAGACCCAGTACTTC CASSVLAGGPRETQYF TRBJ2-5 TRBV6-1 - TRBD2
TGCGCCAGCAGCCGTGGCGGGGGGGCCCTATACAATGAGCAGTTCTTC CASSRGGGALYNEQFF TRBJ2-1 TRBV5-1 - TRBD2
TGTGCCAGCAGCGTAGGCCGGGCGGCTGGAAACACCATATATTTT CASSVGRAAGNTIYF TRBJ1-3 TRBV9 - -
TGTGCCAGCAGCGATTGGGGTCAGCCCCAGCATTTT CASSDWGQPQHF TRBJ1-5 TRBV5-8 - -